These 4 T cell receptor beta chains came from one sample sequenced in a study of molecular identifiers for immune sequencing clone quantification. Using its own MiXCR run on the PCR reads, TCRdb lists one record per CDR3 protein. The sample includes about 300,000 distinct CDR3 sequences, about 22% of them seen just once. The sample taken for sequencing was naive CD8+ T cells from blood, with Jurkat cell RNA spiked in. Subset defined: FACS-sorted CD8+CD4-CCR7+CD45RA+ naive T cells. Receptor source: a human donor in good health. Some libraries in this study had Jurkat cell RNA spiked in.

This clonotype was recorded at least ten times. This rearrangement joins TRBV4-3 to TRBJ2-7; D is uncertain. The length of the CDR3 is 16 residues. V gave up 4 bases and J gave up 2 bases, with 18 bases separating them. CDR1 and CDR2 from the germline V gene are LGHNA and YSLEER. The DNA of the CDR3 is TGCGCCAGCAGCCCCGATCCCCAGCTTCCTCCCTACGAGCAGTACTTC. Its protein is CASSPDPQLPPYEQYF.

Regarding this clonotype: This could be a read error, since a much larger clone is one nucleotide away. No conserved phenylalanine or tryptophan is present at the end of the CDR3, so a read error is the likely explanation. V usage is TRBV7-9 and J usage is TRBJ1-1, with D perhaps TRBD1 (5 bases). This CDR3 has 13 amino acids. Trimming shortened V by 5 bases and J by 7 bases, and 14 bases separated the two germline ends. Per the germline V gene, CDR1 is SEHNR and CDR2 is FQNEAQ (reference sequence). CDR3 coding DNA: TGTGCCAGCAGCGCCCGTTTACAGGATGAAGCTTTCCTT. Its translation is CASSARLQDEAFL.

The chain uses TRBV13 and TRBJ2-7; a weak D match, TRBD2 (5 bases). This CDR3 is built from 14 residues. Trimming took 0 bases from V and 5 from J, leaving 11 bases between them. Germline V gene lookup returns CDR1 PRHDT and CDR2 FYEKMQ (reference sequence). CDR3 DNA: TGTGCCAGCAGCTTAGGGACTACTACCCACGAGCAGTACTTC. It specifies CASSLGTTTHEQYF.

CDR3 loop: CASSPPGLADTQYF. The CDR3 DNA reads TGTGCCAGCAGCCCCCCTGGACTCGCCGATACGCAGTATTTT. The chain uses TRBV3-1 and TRBJ2-3, with D possibly matching TRBD2 (5 bases). V was clipped by 4 bases and J by 6 bases, with 14 bases between them. Germline V lookup: CDR1 LGHDT, CDR2 YNNKEL (reference sequence). The CDR3 is 14 amino acids.